The 18 T cell receptor beta chains below all came from one sample that was sequenced in a study of CD8+ T cells in alopecia areata. Treatment of the sample: oral pan-JAK inhibitor, 5-10 mg twice daily. Sequencing templates came from extracted RNA that was reverse transcribed into cDNA. Sequencing was performed with immunoSEQ multiplex PCR; in TCRdb, only in-frame clones are kept and a portion is missing. This sample has over 200,000 clones, with 64% found just once. The material sequenced was CD4+ T cells sorted from blood, taken at week 4, from a patient treated with tofacitinib. These receptors all come from a human donor with alopecia areata.

This chain links TRBV30 with TRBJ2-3; 7 bases fit TRBD2. This CDR3 is 16 amino acids long. V dropped 0 bases and J dropped 1; count of bases not matched to a gene: 7. Germline lookup yields CDR1 GTSNPN and CDR2 SVGIG (reference sequence). The CDR3: CAWSVPRLAGTDTQYF. DNA of the CDR3: TGTGCCTGGAGTGTACCCCGACTAGCTGGCACAGATACGCAGTATTTT.

The rearrangement uses TRBV5-1 and TRBJ1-5; 7 bases agree with TRBD1. The CDR3 has 15 residues. V trimming: 5 bases; J trimming: 2 bases; junction bases outside the gene matches: 7. Germline V gives CDR1 SGHRS, CDR2 YFSETQ. CDR3 in DNA: TGCGCCAGCAGTCCAGCGGGACAGCGCAATCAGCCCCAGCATTTT. Translation gives CASSPAGQRNQPQHF.

This clone occurred a few times. The chain carries TRBV5-4 and TRBJ2-2; TRBD2 might be the D (5 bases). Germline assignment: CDR1 SGHNT and CDR2 YYREEE (reference sequence). The ends were cut back, 0 bases at V and 4 bases at J, with 10 bases in the middle. This CDR3 is built from 15 residues. The CDR3 here is CASSLGTGSTGELFF. CDR3 in DNA: TGTGCCAGCAGCTTGGGGACGGGGAGCACCGGGGAGCTGTTTTTT.

In this sample, this clone turned up a few times. The CDR3 reads CASSPPGSPIPYF. In nucleotides, the CDR3 is TGTGCCAGCTCACCGCCAGGGTCTCCAATTCCGTACTTC. This sequence joins TRBV18 and TRBJ2-7; D perhaps matches TRBD1 (5 bases). Trimming left V 3 bases short and J 12 bases short, with 18 bases between. The CDR3 length is 13 residues. Germline V lookup: CDR1 KGHSH, CDR2 LQKENI.

Only a few counts were recorded for this clone. The V gene is TRBV19, the J gene TRBJ1-5, with D perhaps matching TRBD1 (6 bases). This CDR3 has 19 amino acids. V was clipped by 4 bases and J by 4 bases, with 26 bases between them. Per germline, CDR1 LNHDA and CDR2 SQIVND (reference sequence). The CDR3 loop reads CASSKLGQFSGLGNQPQHF. CDR3 nucleotide sequence: TGTGCCAGTAGTAAATTAGGACAGTTTTCGGGGCTTGGTAATCAGCCCCAGCATTTT. Drawing the rest from reference TRBV19 and TRBJ1-5, the complete variable domain is DGGITQSPKYLFRKEGQNVTLSCEQNLNHDAMYWYRQDPGQGLRLIYYSQIVNDFQKGDIAEGYSVSREKKESFPLTVTSAQKNPTAFYLCASSKLGQFSGLGNQPQHFGDGTRLSIL.

This rearrangement joins TRBV30 to TRBJ2-4; D tentatively fits TRBD1 or TRBD2 (5 bases each). CDR3 size: 13 residues. From germline, CDR1 is GTSNPN and CDR2 SVGIG (reference sequence). Trimming took off 6 bases at V and 3 bases at J, with 12 bases between the two ends. CDR3 sequence (DNA): TGTGCCTGCCGTGTGAGGGGCAAAAACATTCAGTACTTC. It yields the protein CACRVRGKNIQYF.

J is TRBJ1-2 and V is TRBV2, with D maybe TRBD1 (6 bases). V lost 7 bases, J lost 1 base, and 10 bases lay in between. CDR3 length: 13 amino acids. The V gene's germline CDR1 is SNHLY and CDR2 FYNNEI. The CDR3: CASTQDSNYGYTF. The CDR3 DNA reads TGTGCCAGCACCCAGGACAGTAACTATGGCTACACCTTC.

Only a few counts were recorded for this clone. This sequence joins TRBV29-1 and TRBJ2-5; TRBD1 matches at 7 bases. V lost 7 bases to trimming and J lost 5 bases; unmatched junction nucleotides: 16. Germline V CDR1 and CDR2: SQVTM, ANQGSEA. The CDR3 sequence is 15 residues long. In DNA, the CDR3 is TGCAGCGCCTTGAGAGGGGGCGGATTTTCGGAGACCCAGTACTTC. Translating gives CSALRGGGFSETQYF.

This rearrangement joins TRBV4-2 to TRBJ2-3; D is undetermined. CDR1 and CDR2 from the germline V gene are LGHNA and YNFKEQ. CDR3 length: 19 amino acids. Trimming pared 0 bases from V and 1 base from J, leaving 20 bases between. In nucleotides, the CDR3 is TGTGCCAGCAGCCAAGATTCGCCTGGGTCGGCAGGCGGCACAGATACGCAGTATTTT. This codes for CASSQDSPGSAGGTDTQYF.

This chain uses TRBV29-1 with TRBJ2-5, with D maybe TRBD1 (6 bases). This CDR3 is 14 amino acids long. The ends were cut back, 6 bases at V and 4 bases at J, with 18 bases in the middle. Germline V gene lookup returns CDR1 SQVTM and CDR2 ANQGSEA. The DNA for the CDR3 is TGCAGCGTGCACCCTAAACAGGGAGCAGAGACCCAGTACTTC. Translating it yields CSVHPKQGAETQYF.

This clone showed up just once. The rearrangement links TRBV5-1 to TRBJ2-5, with 9 nucleotides matching TRBD1. Germline V gene sequence: CDR1 SGHRS, CDR2 YFSETQ. V lost 4 bases, J lost 1 base, and 5 bases stayed unmatched. This CDR3 is 15 amino acids long. CDR3 bases: TGCGCCAGCAGCCGGGACAGGGTAGTCCAAGAGACCCAGTACTTC. The encoded protein is CASSRDRVVQETQYF.

This clone was recorded only once. V usage is TRBV18 and J usage is TRBJ1-5, with D uncertain. CDR3 size: 11 residues. From germline, CDR1 is KGHSH and CDR2 LQKENI. Deletions cut 10 bases from V and 9 bases from J, with 13 bases between. CDR3 region: CATCGSWPQHF. The CDR3 DNA sequence: TGTGCCACATGCGGGTCTTGGCCCCAGCATTTT.

V is TRBV18 and J is TRBJ2-2; no clear D. The CDR3 is 14 residues long. Germline V lookup: CDR1 KGHSH, CDR2 LQKENI. Trimming took off 4 bases at V and 7 bases at J, with 13 bases between the two ends. The CDR3 sequence: CASSLRLTGGELFF. The CDR3 DNA is TGTGCCAGCTCACTCCGGTTGACTGGCGGGGAGCTGTTTTTT.

The chain is built from TRBV6-1 and TRBJ2-3; D may be TRBD2 (7 bases). This CDR3 contains 15 residues. Germline V gene sequence: CDR1 MNHNS, CDR2 SASEGT. V dropped 10 bases and J dropped 2 bases, with 19 bases sitting between them. The CDR3 DNA is TGTGCCACCCATAGGGGGGGCGAAAACACAGATACGCAGTATTTT. Translated: CATHRGGENTDTQYF.

This clone appeared once. The chain has TRBV5-6 and TRBJ2-7; D perhaps matches TRBD2 (6 bases). Looked up from germline, CDR1 is SGHDT and CDR2 is YYEEEE. V lost 2 bases and J 0 bases, leaving 9 bases between the germline ends. The CDR3 runs 14 residues. CDR3 DNA: TGTGCCAGCAGCTTTCGGGGGAGCTCCTACGAGCAGTACTTC. Protein: CASSFRGSSYEQYF.

The chain is built from TRBV9 and TRBJ2-2, with 11 bases matching TRBD1. The CDR3 has 13 residues. Unmatched junction bases numbered 0, after V lost 7 bases and J lost 4 bases. Germline-derived CDR1 and CDR2 are SGDLS and YYNGEE. CDR3 in DNA: TGTGCCAGCGGGACAGGGGGCACCGGGGAGCTGTTTTTT. It encodes CASGTGGTGELFF.

The sample holds a few counts of this clone. The rearrangement joins TRBV6-5 to TRBJ2-7, with D perhaps assigned TRBD1 or TRBD2 (5 bases each). Germline V gives CDR1 MNHEY, CDR2 SVGAGI. This CDR3 contains 13 residues. Trimming left V 3 bases short and J 1 base short, with 7 bases between. CDR3 sequence (DNA): TGTGCCAGCAGTTATGGGGGATCCTACGAGCAGTACTTC. Translated, it gives CASSYGGSYEQYF.

The chain recombines TRBV1 with TRBJ2-1. TRBV1 is labeled a pseudogene. There are 15 residues in the CDR3. This CDR3 reads CTSTLGTLSYNEQFF. The CDR3 DNA sequence: TGCACCAGCACCCTCGGGACCCTATCCTACAATGAGCAGTTCTTC.